Given below is one T cell receptor (beta chain) in context. No cognate antigen has been identified for it. No clone much larger than this one lies a single base away; base qualities are absent. The germline V gene sets CDR1 to SGHTA and CDR2 to FQGTGA. The CDR3 measures 14 amino acids from cysteine to phenylalanine. Only the CDR3 DNA stays, 42 bases, in frame from base 1. The germline V and J ends show losses of 5 bases and 2 bases respectively, and no gene match explains 5 bases of the junction. Library prep was done by the immunoSEQ multiplex PCR assay. A mixture of 60 forward primers for TCR Vbeta segments and 13 reverse primers for TCR Jbeta segments was used in the multiplex PCR. The CDR3 region of rearranged TCR beta genes was amplified from genomic DNA by a multiplex PCR assay. The Illumina HiSeq System was used to sequence the amplified TCR beta libraries as 87-base-pair reads. In the original analysis: A later analysis counted about 80 million unique TCR beta chains across the roughly 700 repertoires, and around 9.9 million of these chains were shared by at least two donors. To remove PCR and sequencing errors, raw reads were error-corrected and collapsed into unique sequences using a nearest-neighbor algorithm that merged closely related sequences. Alignment of CDR3 sequences to IMGT reference sequences was used to assign V, D and J gene segments. Each retained sequence needed at least a six-nucleotide match to both a V gene segment and a J gene segment. Rearrangements were called productive when the CDR3 lacked stop codons and stayed in frame with V and J; all others were non-productive. Following IMGT convention, CDR3 was defined as the stretch from the second conserved V-encoded cysteine to the conserved J-encoded phenylalanine. The earlier analysis of 500 to 750 of the donors excluded any sequence lacking an unambiguous match to a single V gene segment. In an earlier analysis of approximately 550 of the donors, V segments were called functional above 56.7% productive rearrangements and were called segregating when the between-donor standard deviation exceeded 5%. A statistical classification framework was built to diagnose cytomegalovirus status from the catalog of TCR beta chain sequences. A later analysis assigned V and J genes by comparing TCR nucleotide sequences with IMGT/GENE-DB human TR gene sequences. Using the TCRdist pipeline, a later analysis assigned CDR3 sequences along with most-parsimonious VDJ recombination scenarios. In a later analysis, every TCR beta chain was defined by the combination of its CDR3 amino acid sequence and its V-gene family, and reads without a unique V-gene family were dropped. In a later analysis, approximately 640 highly shared, low-generation-probability nucleotide sequences were removed to address suspected cross-contamination and a sequencing artifact. In a later analysis, a clonal expansion index for each public chain was calculated from normalized within-repertoire ranks of inferred template counts. In a later analysis, generation probabilities were computed with a VDJ recombination model fitted to out-of-frame rearrangements, and the resulting probabilities were checked against IGoR. In a later analysis, TCR-TCR, TCR-HLA and TCR-CMV co-occurrence was scored with hypergeometric tests, and a repertoire-size bias correction was applied to TCR pairs. To estimate false discovery rates, a later analysis permuted the HLA or CMV assignments 20 times. A later analysis grouped co-occurring TCRs with DBSCAN, adding TCRdist sequence similarity when clustering within HLA-allele-positive subsets. For co-occurrence clustering, repertoires with fewer than 30,000 or more than 120,000 public chains were excluded, along with about five repertoires with anomalous nucleotide sharing. TCRdb re-hosts the immuneACCESS table, in-frame sequences only. Its copies lack some clones; in the studies checked, an unresolved V gene accounts for under half of them, and the cause for the rest is not known. The V and J calls and clone size were taken over from that table, and D and trimming were inferred from the DNA. The sample data list fewer than 250,000 clones, and around 90% of these were observed just once. The top ten hold 1.5% to 2% of the sample.

The cohort comprised 710 or so healthy bone marrow donors. All cohort members were sampled while nominally healthy, although unrecorded immune exposures were likely present. The donor tested CMV seronegative and was one of the 352 seronegative cohort members. A peripheral blood sample was provided by each donor, and peripheral blood mononuclear cells were used for TCR beta sequencing. Genomic DNA extraction from the blood cell samples was performed with the Qiagen DNeasy Blood Extraction Kit. This sample is drawn from a study of cytomegalovirus exposure and HLA in healthy donors (TCRdb year 2017). Regarding the complete study: An earlier analysis of roughly 570 of the donors reported around 280 Gb of sequence data and 95 million to 130 million unique TCR beta sequences obtained from 150 million to 200 million T cells. Roughly 320 gigabases of sequencing data and around 90 million unique TCR sequences made up an early release that covered over 550 HLA-typed donors. Among the roughly 380 genotyped donors, more than 70% belonged to the genetic ancestry cluster associated with self-reported Caucasian donors. The aim of the study was to test whether cataloging public T cell receptors could identify signatures of past pathogen exposure. Using immunosequencing, the study profiled T cell repertoires from 640 or so subjects and related those repertoires to cytomegalovirus serostatus. A separate validation cohort of roughly 130 different subjects was used in addition to the 666-subject first cohort. To predict cytomegalovirus infection status, the study combined high-throughput TCR immunosequencing, statistical association of individual TCRs with disease status, and machine learning. A later analysis re-analyzed previously published TCR beta repertoires from 500 to 700 donors and added high-resolution HLA genotyping to study TCR occurrence patterns. The later analysis used no new phenotypic data to find candidate immune exposures, relying instead on TCR beta sequences and their occurrence across donors. To decide whether each TCR beta V gene segment behaved as functional or pseudogenic, an earlier analysis of some 600 of the donors relied on high-throughput TCR beta sequencing. Donor age, sex, ethnicity and CMV serostatus were compiled alongside the repertoire data. Genome-wide SNP genotypes for about 65% of the 666 donors were used in a later genetic analysis, which treated that subset as a discovery cohort. All discovery cohort repertoires had been generated using a single sequencing platform. HLA typing included class I and class II loci at four-digit resolution. Typing coverage varied by locus: roughly 620-630 donors for A, B, C, DRB1 and DQB1; approximately 520 for DQA1; about 600 for DPA1; around 490 for DPB1. Because of strong linkage in the cohort, four or five DR-DQ haplotypes were treated as single units for association and clustering. Across 398 genotyped donors of the cohort, an average of about 200,000 unique TCR beta nucleotide sequences per donor were sequenced, and roughly 17% of those sequences were non-productive.

Study-wide findings and limitations: Several of the top co-occurrence clusters appeared to be linked to parvovirus B19, influenza, CMV and Epstein-Barr virus, according to a later analysis. Some IMGT-functional V segments, including TRBV6-2 and TRBV6-3, could not be told apart with the 87-base-pair reads, so those segments were excluded. Most TCR sequences were seen in very few donors, while some public TCRs were found in many individuals. In a later analysis, most CMV-associated TCR beta chains were found to appear HLA-restricted, with HLA associations seemingly driven largely by CMV exposure. Because counts were too low, seventeen rarely observed V segments, including chromosome 9 orphons, were left out of the earlier analysis of 587 of the donors. An earlier analysis of 587 of the donors showed that most TCR beta V segments appeared in productive rearrangements either about 90% or about 30% of the time, which broadly matched IMGT annotations. Correlated functional status among segregating V segments might reflect linkage disequilibrium, but an unknown experimental factor could not be ruled out. The study gave a list of some 150 TCR beta chains associated with cytomegalovirus. At a false discovery rate of 0.05, a later analysis linked 15,000 to 20,000 TCR beta sequences to specific HLA alleles. Sequencing depth was assumed to be roughly uniform across donors in the presence/absence analyses, though that assumption may not hold. The classifier was reported to diagnose cytomegalovirus status with high specificity and sensitivity in both the original cohort and the validation cohort. The authors suggested that the approach could potentially be extended to other disease states and immunological phenotypes. Compared with equally common non-associated chains, HLA-associated TCR beta chains in a later analysis were more clonally expanded and had lower generation probabilities. HLA typing was unavailable for some donors at each locus, so association tests used only the typed subset. A further reported finding was that TCR beta sequences accurately predicted the HLA-A and HLA-B alleles for most subjects in the first cohort. A cluster of highly shared sequence variants was judged likely to be a technical artifact of the sequencing pipeline. According to a later genetic analysis, donors in an Asian-associated ancestry cluster had fewer N-insertions in productive TCRs than the roughly 660-donor mean. An association between a missense DCLRE1C variant and V-gene and J-gene trimming of TCR beta chains was found in a later genetic analysis and replicated in an independent cohort. When HLA alleles, especially DR and DQ, strongly co-occurred, attributing TCR associations to individual alleles was difficult. According to a later analysis, TCR association rates differed among HLA loci, with DRB1 alleles showing the most associated TCRs and HLA-C alleles showing the fewest. Only TCR beta chains were sequenced in this cohort, and the absence of alpha or paired-chain data limited detectable features. In vitro tests confirmed that three of the cytomegalovirus-associated TCR beta chains recognize cytomegalovirus antigens. The only immune exposure information available for the cohort was CMV serostatus.

Specimen: PBMCs. In this chain, TRBV7-3 is recombined with TRBJ1-1; TRBD1 matches 7 bases in the middle. The receptor was derived from a woman between 18 and 30 years old in good health and CMV-seronegative. The bases read TGTGCCAGCAGCCTACAGGGGCTTAACACTGAAGCTTTCTTT. Its protein reads: CASSLQGLNTEAFF.